This T cell receptor beta chain comes out of a study of OX40 agonist ivuxolimab in advanced cancers. Whole-study context: Enrollees could have had prior anti-PD-1, anti-PD-L1 or anti-CTLA-4 therapy, which around 40% had received.

A remark on this clone: Its antigen is still unknown.

General study results and limits: Those patients achieving a partial response at 0.1-3.0 mg/kg showed among the lowest clonal expansion.

Repertoires were generated with immunoSEQ multiplex PCR, while TCRdb's copy carries only in-frame clones and drops some. The profile covers approximately 72,000 clones, with around 84% appearing a single time and about 1.7% taken by the ten largest. The germline V gene encodes CDR1 SGDLS and CDR2 YYNGEE. Trimming took 1 base from V and 6 from J, leaving 10 bases between them. The CDR3 length is 14 residues. The sequence came from an adult with an advanced solid tumor such as melanoma, head and neck, liver or kidney cancer. The sequences come from CD4+ or CD8+ T cells sorted from blood, collected in a trial of the OX40 agonist ivuxolimab. The rearrangement joins TRBV9 to TRBJ2-2; no clear D gene. The CDR3 region is CASSVLAGPGELFF. The CDR3, as DNA: TGTGCCAGCAGCGTATTGGCCGGGCCCGGGGAGCTGTTTTTT.